These 28 T cell receptor beta chains were all obtained from the same sample, sequenced in a study of neurological immune-mediated disorders (dated by TCRdb to the late 2010s). The time point label, as the study defines it: longitudinal time-point 2. The library was prepared using 5' RACE. The instrument was an Illumina HiSeq 2500. TCRdb applied fastp at Q25 and MiXCR to the public reads, then kept only in-frame beta chains. A single entry per CDR3 protein holds the most common genes and DNA from its merged rows. The sample table holds 70,000 to 95,000 distinct CDR3 sequences, of which roughly an eighth were seen once. The ten largest account for roughly 5% of the sample. The source material was PBMCs. The receptors stem from a female donor with HTLV-1-associated myelopathy (HAM/TSP).

The chain is built from TRBV20-1 and TRBJ2-3; perhaps D is TRBD1 or TRBD2 (5 bases each). V lost 1 base and J 3 bases, leaving 17 bases between the germline ends. This CDR3 is built from 16 residues. From germline, CDR1 is DFQATT and CDR2 SNEGSKA (reference sequence). CDR3: CSARARAPEGTDTQYF. The CDR3 DNA follows: TGCAGTGCTAGAGCACGGGCCCCCGAGGGGACAGATACGCAGTATTTT.

The chain combines TRBV30 with TRBJ1-1, with a weak D call TRBD1 (5 bases). Trimming shortened V by 2 bases and J by 3 bases, and 10 bases separated the two germline ends. CDR1 is GTSNPN, CDR2 SVGIG, per germline (reference sequence). The CDR3 covers 13 residues. DNA for the CDR3: TGTGCCTGGAGTCCAGGGAGGTACACTGAAGCTTTCTTT. This gives the protein CAWSPGRYTEAFF.

The sample holds a few counts of this clonotype. The chain carries TRBV7-2 and TRBJ2-7; D remains ambiguous. Germline-derived CDR1 and CDR2 are SGHTA and FQGNSA. Trimming removed 1 base at V and 3 bases at J, with 4 bases between. The CDR3 spans 12 residues. DNA of the CDR3: TGTGCCAGCAGCTTAGTCCGCTACGAGCAGTACTTC. Protein product: CASSLVRYEQYF.

In its sample, this clonotype was seen once. The rearrangement links TRBV5-5 to TRBJ1-2; D call uncertain. From germline, CDR1 is SGHKS and CDR2 YYEKEE (reference sequence). Trimming cost V 0 bases and J 4 bases, with 13 bases left between them. The CDR3 consists of 15 residues. CDR3 region: CASSLAGETFYGYTF. The DNA of the CDR3 is TGTGCCAGCAGCTTGGCCGGGGAAACATTCTATGGCTACACCTTC.

With regard to this clonotype: An end of the junction differs from the germline gene, which may be a read error. V gene TRBV20-1 combines with J gene TRBJ1-2; 8 nucleotides line up with TRBD1. CDR1 DFQATT and CDR2 SNEGSKA come from the germline V gene (reference sequence). The CDR3 contains 13 residues. DNA of the CDR3: TGCAGTGCTACGCCAGGGGGCGGCTATGGCTACAACTTC. Translated, it gives CSATPGGGYGYNF.

In this sample, this clonotype turned up many times. The genes are TRBV5-1 and TRBJ2-2; 8 positions agree with TRBD1. V trimming: 4 bases; J trimming: 4 bases; junction bases outside the gene matches: 6. Germline loops: CDR1 SGHRS, CDR2 YFSETQ. The CDR3 sequence is 15 residues long. The CDR3 reads CASSPRTGFTGELFF. CDR3 nucleotides: TGCGCCAGCAGCCCTCGGACAGGGTTCACCGGGGAGCTGTTTTTT. Based on the CDR3 plus reference TRBV5-1 and TRBJ2-2, the full variable domain is KAGVTQTPRYLIKTRGQQVTLSCSPISGHRSVSWYQQTPGQGLQFLFEYFSETQRNKGNFPGRFSGRQFSNSRSEMNVSTLELGDSALYLCASSPRTGFTGELFFGEGSRLTVL.

This clonotype was detected ten times or more. This sequence joins TRBV28 and TRBJ2-7; TRBD1 agrees at 7 bases. This CDR3 contains 17 residues. Germline CDR1 and CDR2: MDHEN and SYDVKM. Trimming cost V 4 bases and J 1 base; bases outside gene matches: 13. The CDR3 reads CASSSKRHTGASYEQYF. CDR3 coding DNA: TGTGCCAGCAGTTCCAAGAGGCATACAGGGGCGTCCTACGAGCAGTACTTC. Drawing the rest from reference TRBV28 and TRBJ2-7, the complete variable domain is DVKVTQSSRYLVKRTGEKVFLECVQDMDHENMFWYRQDPGLGLRLIYFSYDVKMKEKGDIPEGYSVSREKKERFSLILESASTNQTSMYLCASSSKRHTGASYEQYFGPGTRLTVT.

V and J are TRBV18 and TRBJ2-5; a weak D match, TRBD1 (5 bases). Germline CDR1 is KGHSH and CDR2 is LQKENI. The V and J ends lost 3 bases and 0 bases respectively, with 5 bases between them. The CDR3 is 13 amino acids. CDR3 residues: CASSPGHQETQYF. In nucleotides, the CDR3 is TGTGCCAGCTCACCGGGGCACCAAGAGACCCAGTACTTC. Filled out from reference TRBV18 and TRBJ2-5, the complete variable domain reads NAGVMQNPRHLVRRRGQEARLRCSPMKGHSHVYWYRQLPEEGLKFMVYLQKENIIDESGMPKERFSAEFPKEGPSILRIQQVVRGDSAAYFCASSPGHQETQYFGPGTRLLVL.

This clonotype showed up many times. The genes are TRBV2 and TRBJ2-1; 8 nucleotides align to TRBD2. The CDR3 covers 13 residues. V lost 8 bases to trimming and J lost 9 bases; unmatched junction nucleotides: 9. Germline V gene sequence: CDR1 SNHLY, CDR2 FYNNEI. DNA of the CDR3: TGTGCCAGCGCGAGCGGGGGACGGGTTGAGCAGTTCTTC. It encodes CASASGGRVEQFF.

This clonotype has a count of ten or more. The chain couples TRBV7-3 to TRBJ2-1; 8 bases fit TRBD2. Losses at the gene ends were 5 bases for V and 4 bases for J; bases not matched to a gene: 4. CDR1 SGHTA and CDR2 FQGTGA come from the germline V gene. This CDR3 comprises 14 residues. CDR3 sequence: CASSPGTSYNEQFF. In nucleotides, the CDR3 is TGTGCCAGCAGCCCCGGGACTAGTTACAATGAGCAGTTCTTC.

The V call is TRBV5-8, the J call TRBJ1-5; D is uncertain. Germline loops: CDR1 SGHTS, CDR2 YDEGEE. The CDR3 is made up of 13 amino acids. Trimming took off 4 bases at V and 7 bases at J, with 12 bases between the two ends. The CDR3: CASSPNDGQPQHF. CDR3 bases: TGTGCCAGCAGCCCGAATGACGGACAGCCCCAGCATTTT.

This clonotype was seen many times. V and J are TRBV9 and TRBJ1-5; D is ambiguous. CDR3 size: 13 residues. CDR1 is SGDLS, CDR2 YYNGEE, per germline. Trimming stripped 2 bases from V and 3 bases from J, with 6 bases between. The CDR3 DNA is TGTGCCAGCAGCGTTACGCCCAATCAGCCCCAGCATTTT. This encodes CASSVTPNQPQHF.

This clonotype occurred many times. This chain links TRBV29-1 with TRBJ2-7, with 7 bases identical to TRBD2. V lost 3 bases and J lost 2; bases outside the gene matches: 7. This CDR3 contains 14 residues. Germline CDR1 and CDR2: SQVTM and ANQGSEA. CDR3 bases: TGCAGCGTTGAGGGGGGAGGGAGGCCCTACGAGCAGTACTTC. This encodes CSVEGGGRPYEQYF.

This clonotype was picked up many times. The rearrangement joins TRBV5-1 to TRBJ2-3; a possible D gene is TRBD2 (6 bases). The CDR3 extends over 15 amino acids. V was trimmed by 4 bases and J by 5 bases, leaving 17 bases between them. Per germline, CDR1 SGHRS and CDR2 YFSETQ. The CDR3 DNA is TGCGCCAGCAGCCCCACCGGGACTCCTAGAGATACGCAGTATTTT. It is translated as CASSPTGTPRDTQYF.

As for this clonotype: A much larger clone is a single base away; this may be a read error. V usage is TRBV12-3 or TRBV12-4 and J usage is TRBJ1-1; the D is unclear. Between the trimmed V and J ends, which lost 6 bases and 9 bases, there was a span of 14 bases. The CDR3 consists of 12 residues. The CDR3 here is CASSTGSSKAFF. The CDR3 DNA reads as TGTGCCAGCAGCACGGGGTCTTCTAAAGCTTTCTTT.

V usage is TRBV3-1 and J usage is TRBJ1-1; no firm D call. V was trimmed by 3 bases and J by 7 bases, leaving 18 bases between them. CDR1 and CDR2 (germline): LGHDT, YNNKEL (reference sequence). The CDR3 runs to 15 residues. In nucleotides, the CDR3 is TGTGCCAGCAGCCATTTTCGAACAAGGAACCATGAAGCTTTCTTT. Translation gives CASSHFRTRNHEAFF.

The chain carries TRBV5-1 and TRBJ2-7; D may match TRBD1 or TRBD2 (6 bases each). The CDR3 has 15 residues. Trimming took 5 bases from V and 2 from J, leaving 17 bases between them. Germline-derived CDR1 and CDR2 are SGHRS and YFSETQ. DNA of the CDR3: TGCGCCAGCAGTTCCTCGGGGGCGAACCCCTACGAGCAGTACTTC. It is translated as CASSSSGANPYEQYF.

This clonotype was counted many times. The V call is TRBV5-1, the J call TRBJ1-1; a possible D gene is TRBD1 (6 bases). CDR1 is SGHRS, CDR2 YFSETQ, per germline. The CDR3 runs to 13 residues. The ends were cut back, 5 bases at V and 0 bases at J, with 8 bases in the middle. The CDR3 protein is CASRDSLNTEAFF. CDR3 coding DNA: TGCGCCAGCAGGGACAGTCTGAACACTGAAGCTTTCTTT.

The chain recombines TRBV5-6 with TRBJ2-3; D not certain. Germline V gene lookup returns CDR1 SGHDT and CDR2 YYEEEE. The CDR3 sequence is 13 residues long. V was trimmed by 8 bases and J by 6 bases, leaving 16 bases between them. This chain's CDR3 is CASAQLSVDTQYF. CDR3 in DNA: TGTGCCAGTGCCCAACTCTCAGTGGATACGCAGTATTTT.

In its sample, this clonotype was seen many times. One junction end does not reproduce the germline sequence, and a read error may be involved. This chain joins TRBV5-1 and TRBJ1-1, with 7 positions matching TRBD1. Germline V gene sequence: CDR1 SGHRS, CDR2 YFSETQ. The CDR3 loop spans 13 amino acids. The CDR3 DNA sequence: TGCGCCAGCAGCTCAGGGGGGAACGCTGAAGCTTTCTTT. Its translation is CASSSGGNAEAFF. The entire variable domain, with the rest obtained from reference TRBV5-1 and TRBJ1-1, is as follows: KAGVTQTPRYLIKTRGQQVTLSCSPISGHRSVSWYQQTPGQGLQFLFEYFSETQRNKGNFPGRFSGRQFSNSRSEMNVSTLELGDSALYLCASSSGGNAEAFFGQGTRLTVV.

This clonotype was observed a few times. This rearrangement joins TRBV4-1 to TRBJ1-1, with D possibly being TRBD1 (6 bases). V was trimmed by 1 base and J by 6 bases, leaving 9 bases between them. Looked up from germline, CDR1 is MGHRA and CDR2 is YSYEKL. The CDR3 sequence is 13 residues long. CDR3 bases: TGCGCCAGCAGCCAAGCAGGGGTCCCTGAAGCTTTCTTT. Protein product: CASSQAGVPEAFF.

This clonotype has a count of ten or more. The chain combines TRBV27 with TRBJ1-3, with TRBD1 identical over 9 bases. With 6 bases clipped from V and 3 bases from J, the junction kept 9 bases outside the gene matches. Germline CDR1 MNHEY, CDR2 SMNVEV (reference sequence). This CDR3 has 16 residues. In DNA, the CDR3 is TGTGCCAGCAGCCAACAGGGGGCTTTACGTGGAAACACCATATATTTT. This sequence encodes CASSQQGALRGNTIYF.

Ten or more counts support this clonotype. The chain uses TRBV24-1 and TRBJ1-1; D gene unclear. Germline V gives CDR1 KGHDR, CDR2 SFDVKD. This CDR3 is built from 13 residues. V was trimmed by 8 bases and J by 0 bases, leaving 9 bases between them. The CDR3 here is CATMKSMNTEAFF. The CDR3 DNA reads as TGTGCCACCATGAAATCGATGAACACTGAAGCTTTCTTT.

This clonotype was counted many times. At one boundary the junction diverges from the germline segment, which might be a read error. The rearrangement links TRBV20-1 to TRBJ2-1; 9 bases align to TRBD1. The CDR3 is made up of 16 amino acids. The germline V gene has CDR1 DFQATT and CDR2 SNEGSKA (reference sequence). This chain's CDR3 is CSAPVYTGGVYNERFF. CDR3 nucleotides: TGCAGTGCTCCCGTTTATACAGGGGGCGTCTACAATGAGCGGTTCTTC.

This clonotype showed up just a few times. This chain uses TRBV5-1 with TRBJ2-3; D ambiguous. V was clipped by 4 bases and J by 1 base, with 10 bases between them. The CDR3 consists of 14 residues. Germline CDR1 reads SGHRS; CDR2 reads YFSETQ. The CDR3 loop reads CASSPLPGTDTQYF. The CDR3 DNA sequence: TGCGCCAGCAGCCCCCTCCCAGGCACAGATACGCAGTATTTT.

The rearrangement uses TRBV5-6 and TRBJ2-7; TRBD1 agrees at 10 bases. This CDR3 comprises 14 residues. Trimming removed 6 bases from V and 2 bases from J; junction bases left unmatched: 5. CDR1 is SGHDT and CDR2 is YYEEEE in the germline V gene. The CDR3 DNA follows: TGTGCCAGCACCATGGGGACAGGGGCCTACGAGCAGTACTTC. This codes for CASTMGTGAYEQYF.

This clonotype was detected ten times or more. CDR3 bases: TGTGCCAGCAGTTACAGTCGGACACGGTACGAGCAGTACTTC. This translates into CASSYSRTRYEQYF. The gene calls are TRBV6-5 and TRBJ2-7; D perhaps matches TRBD1 (5 bases). V gave up 2 bases and J gave up 4 bases, with 12 bases separating them. The CDR3 has 14 residues. CDR1 is MNHEY, CDR2 SVGAGI, per germline.

Many counts were recorded for this clonotype. The genes are TRBV10-3 and TRBJ2-1; D is perhaps TRBD1 or TRBD2 (6 bases each). This CDR3 has 13 residues. Per germline, CDR1 ENHRY and CDR2 SYGVKD. The germline V and J ends were trimmed by 10 bases and 5 bases, with 15 bases remaining between them. The CDR3 reads CASGGGLDNEQFF. Here the CDR3 DNA reads TGTGCCAGTGGAGGGGGGCTGGACAATGAGCAGTTCTTC.